These T cell receptor beta chains were read from a single sample in a study of T cells in Graves' hyperthyroidism and ophthalmopathy. TCRdb called the multiplex PCR reads again in MiXCR, with one record for every CDR3 protein. The sample has around 610,000 distinct CDR3 sequences, approximately 15% seen once; the top ten hold 3.5% to 4.5%. Material: blood. These receptors all stem from a woman in her 40s with Graves' ophthalmopathy. Each CDR3 is given with its conserved first and last residue. The D gene is left open where the match is weak. Rows may omit the clone size; those that give it use once, few, many or a size class.

>TRBV15|.|.|TRBJ2-3
TGTGCCACCAGCCAGGAGGTAGATACGCAGTATTTT
CATSQEVDTQYF
>TRBV6-2/TRBV6-3|.|many|TRBJ2-5
TGTGCCAGCAGTAAACTAGGGCAAGAGACCCAGTACTTC
CASSKLGQETQYF
>TRBV29-1|.|many|TRBJ1-3
TGCAGCGTTGAAGTCAGGGGAAACACCATATGTTTT
CSVEVRGNTICF
>TRBV29-1|.|.|TRBJ2-7
TGCAGCGTTGGCGGTGTTCTGGACGAGCAGTACTTC
CSVGGVLDEQYF
>TRBV7-9|.|many|TRBJ2-7
TGTGCCAGCACGACCCCTGGCGGGAATCACTACGAGCAGTACTTC
CASTTPGGNHYEQYF
>TRBV12-3/TRBV12-4|.|many|TRBJ2-7
TGTGCCAGCAGTTTAGCGGACCCGACCTACGAGCAGTACTTC
CASSLADPTYEQYF
>TRBV2|TRBD1|few|TRBJ1-2
TGTGCCAGCACCTGGACAGGGGGCAGGGTGGCTAACTATGGCTACACCTTC
CASTWTGGRVANYGYTF
>TRBV19|TRBD2|many|TRBJ2-5
TGTGCCAGTGGGGGACTAGCGGGACAAGAGACCCAGTACTTC
CASGGLAGQETQYF
>TRBV6-5|TRBD1|.|TRBJ1-2
TGTGCCAGCAGTTACTCCGGGACAGGCCTCGATGGCTACACCTTC
CASSYSGTGLDGYTF
>TRBV27|.|.|TRBJ1-6
TGTGCCAGCAGTCCCCTAGGGTTCAATTCACCCCTCCACTTT
CASSPLGFNSPLHF
>TRBV6-5|.|many|TRBJ1-6
TGTGCCAGCAGTTACCAAAAGGACAGTTATAATTCACCCCTCCACTTT
CASSYQKDSYNSPLHF
>TRBV9|.|few|TRBJ2-7
TGTGCCAGCAGCGTAGCACAGGGACCCTACGAGCAGTACTTC
CASSVAQGPYEQYF
>TRBV12-3/TRBV12-4|TRBD1|many|TRBJ2-7
TGTGCCAGCAGGCGAAACAGGGGGGAGGAGTACTTC
CASRRNRGEEYF
>TRBV9|TRBD1|many|TRBJ2-7
TGTGCCAGCAGCGCCACCGGGACAGGGTCCTACGAGCAGTACTTC
CASSATGTGSYEQYF
>TRBV28|TRBD1|many|TRBJ1-1
TGTGCCAGCAGTTTAGGCAGGGGGGCCACTGAAGCTTTCTTT
CASSLGRGATEAFF
>TRBV6-5|.|many|TRBJ1-1
TGTGCCAGCAGTTACATGACGGACAGTCGCACTGAAGCTTTCTTT
CASSYMTDSRTEAFF